A single sample gave rise to the 20 T cell receptor beta chains below, sequenced in a study of blood T cell repertoires in COVID-19. The protocol was immunoSEQ multiplex PCR, while the TCRdb copy is restricted to in-frame clones and leaves out a portion. The profile shows about 270,000 clones, just under 90% of them singletons. The sequenced sample was PBMCs or T cells enriched from blood (not recorded which). The source is a woman aged 55-70 years who had recovered from COVID-19.

This rearrangement joins TRBV20-1 to TRBJ2-1; D not resolved. The germline V gene has CDR1 DFQATT and CDR2 SNEGSKA (reference sequence). V was pared by 7 bases and J by 5 bases, with 9 bases between. There are 11 residues in the CDR3. In nucleotides, the CDR3 is TGCAGTGGTCCACTTAACAATGAGCAGTTCTTC. Translated, it gives CSGPLNNEQFF.

This rearrangement joins TRBV27 to TRBJ2-7; TRBD2 might be the D (5 bases). Germline lookup yields CDR1 MNHEY and CDR2 SMNVEV (reference sequence). The CDR3 extends over 14 amino acids. Trimming left V 2 bases short and J 4 bases short, with 12 bases between. The CDR3: CASSLGGSQYEQYF. For the CDR3, the DNA is TGTGCCAGCAGTTTAGGCGGGTCTCAGTACGAGCAGTACTTC.

V and J are TRBV18 and TRBJ1-1; TRBD1 might be the D (6 bases). Trimming shortened V by 6 bases and J by 8 bases, and 16 bases separated the two germline ends. Germline assignment: CDR1 KGHSH and CDR2 LQKENI. The CDR3 sequence is 13 residues long. For the CDR3, the DNA is TGTGCCAGCTCGCCTAATTCCCAGGGGGAAGCTTTCTTT. The encoded protein is CASSPNSQGEAFF. Filled out from reference TRBV18 and TRBJ1-1, the complete variable domain reads NAGVMQNPRHLVRRRGQEARLRCSPMKGHSHVYWYRQLPEEGLKFMVYLQKENIIDESGMPKERFSAEFPKEGPSILRIQQVVRGDSAAYFCASSPNSQGEAFFGQGTRLTVV.

The V call is TRBV18, the J call TRBJ1-3; D may be TRBD1 (6 bases). The CDR3 sequence is 17 residues long. The germline V gene has CDR1 KGHSH and CDR2 LQKENI. V lost 1 base and J lost 2, with 15 bases in between. CDR3 nucleotides: TGTGCCAGCTCACCACGACAGGATCTAGGCCCTGGAAACACCATATATTTT. Translated, it gives CASSPRQDLGPGNTIYF.

V usage is TRBV7-9 and J usage is TRBJ1-1, with D uncertain. V lost 7 bases and J 1 base, leaving 7 bases between the germline ends. From germline, CDR1 is SEHNR and CDR2 FQNEAQ (reference sequence). The CDR3 sequence is 12 residues long. CDR3 sequence: CASNRENTEAFF. In nucleotides, the CDR3 is TGTGCCAGCAACCGAGAGAACACTGAAGCTTTCTTT.

The chain recombines TRBV2 with TRBJ2-2; D is undetermined. The CDR3 spans 11 residues. Germline lookup yields CDR1 SNHLY and CDR2 FYNNEI. V shed 3 bases and J shed 7 bases, with 3 bases lying between them. The DNA of the CDR3 is TGTGCCAGCAGTGATTACGGGGAGCTGTTTTTT. Encoded protein: CASSDYGELFF.

The V gene is TRBV12-3 or TRBV12-4, the J gene TRBJ2-7; TRBD1 or TRBD2 may be the D gene (5 bases each). This CDR3 has 13 residues. V gave up 6 bases and J gave up 6 bases, with 15 bases separating them. The CDR3 spells CASSLQEAGEQYF. CDR3 in DNA: TGTGCCAGCAGCTTACAGGAGGCGGGCGAGCAGTACTTC.

This clone showed up just a few times. The V gene is TRBV6-5, the J gene TRBJ2-7; 12 bases agree with TRBD2. This CDR3 has 14 residues. The V segment lost 6 bases and the J segment 6 bases; nucleotides outside the gene matches: 6. The V gene's germline CDR1 is MNHEY and CDR2 SVGAGI. This CDR3 reads CASSLLAGGGEQYF. As DNA, the CDR3 is TGTGCCAGCAGCCTACTAGCGGGAGGAGGCGAGCAGTACTTC.

J is TRBJ1-2 and V is TRBV6-5; D is unclear. The CDR3 totals 14 residues. V was cut by 6 bases and J by 2 bases, with 13 bases left in between. The germline V gene encodes CDR1 MNHEY and CDR2 SVGAGI. Here the CDR3 reads CASRATAGNYGYTF. The CDR3 nucleotides are TGTGCCAGCAGAGCCACAGCGGGAAACTATGGCTACACCTTC.

J is TRBJ1-1 and V is TRBV11-2, with a tentative D call TRBD1 (6 bases). From germline, CDR1 is SGHAT and CDR2 FQNNGV. The CDR3 is 14 residues long. The ends were cut back, 7 bases at V and 1 base at J, with 13 bases in the middle. The DNA for the CDR3 is TGTGCCAGCACCACCGAACAGGGGAACACTGAAGCTTTCTTT. Translating it yields CASTTEQGNTEAFF.

This rearrangement joins TRBV4-1 to TRBJ1-1; no clear D. This CDR3 is built from 14 residues. V lost 0 bases and J 1 base, leaving 6 bases between the germline ends. Germline V gene lookup returns CDR1 MGHRA and CDR2 YSYEKL. In nucleotides, the CDR3 is TGCGCCAGCAGCCAAGATATCTCGAACACTGAAGCTTTCTTT. This translates into CASSQDISNTEAFF.

The chain links TRBV19 to TRBJ1-5, with D possibly matching TRBD1 (6 bases). From germline, CDR1 is LNHDA and CDR2 SQIVND (reference sequence). The CDR3 length is 16 residues. V was clipped by 1 base and J by 0 bases, with 10 bases between them. The CDR3 reads CASSIGSGVSNQPQHF. As DNA, the CDR3 is TGTGCCAGTAGTATAGGCTCAGGGGTTAGCAATCAGCCCCAGCATTTT.

Of note for this clone: Within the sample, other DNA sequences also encode this same CDR3. The chain has TRBV2 and TRBJ2-7; D gene ambiguous. CDR1 is SNHLY, CDR2 FYNNEI, per germline. Deletions cut 6 bases from V and 3 bases from J, with 6 bases between. CDR3 length equals 11 residues. CDR3 region: CASSEYYEQYF. CDR3 in DNA: TGTGCCAGCAGCGAATACTACGAGCAGTACTTC.

The V gene is TRBV10-3, the J gene TRBJ1-1; a possible D gene is TRBD1 (6 bases). Trimming cost V 4 bases and J 3 bases, with 21 bases left between them. This CDR3 is built from 17 residues. In germline, CDR1 is ENHRY, CDR2 SYGVKD. The CDR3 protein is CAISAIGPGTPDTEAFF. DNA for the CDR3: TGTGCCATCAGTGCGATTGGCCCAGGGACACCGGACACTGAAGCTTTCTTT.

This rearrangement joins TRBV7-9 to TRBJ1-3; 7 bases are shared with TRBD1. The CDR3 has 17 amino acids. Germline CDR1 reads SEHNR; CDR2 reads FQNEAQ (reference sequence). J gave up 0 bases and V 5 bases, and 10 bases lay outside the gene matches. CDR3 amino acids: CASSPRGGGPSGNTIYF. The CDR3 nucleotides read TGTGCCAGCAGCCCAAGAGGGGGCGGACCCTCTGGAAACACCATATATTTT.

The chain employs TRBV5-1 and TRBJ2-2; D is possibly TRBD2 (5 bases). CDR3 length equals 15 residues. CDR1 is SGHRS, CDR2 YFSETQ, per germline. V lost 0 bases and J lost 6, with 12 bases in between. The DNA for the CDR3 is TGCGCCAGCAGCTTGGCCGGGGTCGGGGCCGGGGAGCTGTTTTTT. Translation gives CASSLAGVGAGELFF.

The chain recombines TRBV4-1 with TRBJ1-4; a possible D gene is TRBD1 (5 bases). Per germline, CDR1 MGHRA and CDR2 YSYEKL. Trimming cost V 1 base and J 4 bases, with 13 bases left between them. CDR3 length equals 16 residues. The DNA for the CDR3 is TGCGCCAGCAGCCAAGCAGAGGGGAGGGGTAATGAAAAACTGTTTTTT. Translation: CASSQAEGRGNEKLFF.

The chain uses TRBV2 and TRBJ1-1; D ambiguous. The CDR3 sequence is 12 residues long. Germline-derived CDR1 and CDR2 are SNHLY and FYNNEI. Trimming cost V 4 bases and J 2 bases, with 5 bases left between them. The CDR3, as DNA: TGTGCCAGCAGTGTCCTAAACACTGAAGCTTTCTTT. Its translation: CASSVLNTEAFF. The full variable domain, rest sourced from reference TRBV2 and TRBJ1-1, is EPEVTQTPSHQVTQMGQEVILRCVPISNHLYFYWYRQILGQKVEFLVSFYNNEISEKSEIFDDQFSVERPDGSNFTLKIRSTKLEDSAMYFCASSVLNTEAFFGQGTRLTVV.

The chain uses TRBV11-1 and TRBJ2-7; 9 bases are a match to TRBD2. CDR1 and CDR2 from the germline V gene are SGHAT and FQDESV (reference sequence). The CDR3 length is 14 residues. The junction had 0 bases not matched to a gene; V was cut back by 1 base and J by 2 bases. CDR3 residues: CASSLGGGAYEQYF. In DNA form, the CDR3 reads TGTGCCAGCAGCTTAGGCGGGGGGGCCTACGAGCAGTACTTC.

The J gene is TRBJ1-6, the V gene TRBV12-3 or TRBV12-4; TRBD1 aligns across 8 bases. CDR3 length: 12 residues. After removal of 6 bases from V and 9 bases from J, the junction contained 1 base not matched to a gene. In DNA form, the CDR3 reads TGTGCCAGCAGGACAGGGGTTTCACCCCTCCACTTT. Protein sequence: CASRTGVSPLHF.